This T cell receptor beta chain was sequenced in a study of regulatory T cells in long-lasting Graves disease. Study-wide findings and caveats: Persistent patients shared more public clonotypes (2,741) than new patients (just under 1,000).

Time point of the sample: newly diagnosed GD, antithyroid drugs for less than 3 months. From RNA extracted from PBMCs, the TCR library was made. The diagnosis of Graves' disease used American Thyroid Association guidelines. This clonotype was picked up many times. Its antigen is still unknown. According to the study, TCR beta libraries were built with iRepertoire HTBI primers and CDR3-region Arm-PCR. Via MiXCR, TCRdb re-called the multiplex PCR reads, giving one row per CDR3 protein. The sample lists approximately 250,000 distinct CDR3 sequences, about 16% occurring once. V lost 0 bases to trimming and J lost 9 bases; unmatched junction nucleotides: 13. This CDR3 is 17 amino acids long. CDR1 and CDR2 (germline): MNHEY, SMNVEV (reference sequence).

The source was peripheral blood mononuclear cells (PBMCs), collected at new diagnosis, from a patient treated with antithyroid drugs. The clonotype was recovered from a female donor with Graves disease. The rearrangement joins TRBV27 to TRBJ1-3; 8 bases map to TRBD1. The CDR3 region is CASSLSPDRGAPGTIYF. The CDR3 bases are TGTGCCAGCAGTTTATCTCCTGACAGGGGCGCCCCCGGCACCATATATTTT.